One and the same sample provided the 31 T cell receptor beta chains below, sequenced in a study of shared clonotypes between healthy human individuals. The assay was immunoSEQ multiplex PCR, and TCRdb's table has in-frame clones only and misses some. The sample carries fewer than 500,000 clones, roughly 79% recorded once. Material for sequencing was PBMCs. The source of these receptors is a woman in her forties in good health. Some clones in this sample may be carry-over from other donors' samples.

The chain combines TRBV4-3 with TRBJ1-1; 8 bases fit TRBD1. V lost 4 bases to trimming and J lost 5 bases; unmatched junction nucleotides: 9. Germline V gene data show CDR1 as LGHNA and CDR2 as YSLEER. The CDR3 has 15 residues. CDR3 protein: CASSRLRQGITEAFF. In nucleotides, the CDR3 is TGCGCCAGCAGCCGCCTAAGACAGGGGATAACTGAAGCTTTCTTT.

The chain carries TRBV12-2 and TRBJ1-3; the DNA was not compared with TRBD1, the D call given in the table. TRBV12-2 is classified as a pseudogene. The CDR3 spans 11 residues. The CDR3 loop is CASRPSRQAHF. Here the CDR3 DNA reads TGTGCAAGTCGCCCTTCGAGACAGGCTCATTTT.

Of note for this clone: The sample carries other DNA sequences with the same CDR3. V usage is TRBV9 and J usage is TRBJ2-5; D not certain. From germline, CDR1 is SGDLS and CDR2 YYNGEE. V shed 0 bases and J shed 1 base, with 4 bases lying between them. The length of the CDR3 is 13 residues. The CDR3 sequence: CASSVDSQETQYF. CDR3 coding DNA: TGTGCCAGCAGCGTAGACAGCCAAGAGACCCAGTACTTC.

V is TRBV7-2 and J is TRBJ2-7, with D perhaps TRBD1 (6 bases). Germline V lookup: CDR1 SGHTA, CDR2 FQGNSA. The CDR3 extends over 14 amino acids. The V gene lost 1 base and the J gene lost 7 bases, with 14 bases spanning the gap. CDR3 sequence (DNA): TGTGCCAGCAGCTTAGGGTTGGCAGGGGAAGAGCAGTACTTC. Its translation: CASSLGLAGEEQYF.

This clone was seen only a few times. This rearrangement joins TRBV2 to TRBJ1-5, with TRBD1 matching over 10 bases. CDR3 length: 15 amino acids. V shed 4 bases and J 5 bases; nucleotides not matched to a gene: 5. Germline CDR1 reads SNHLY; CDR2 reads FYNNEI. The CDR3 here is CASSVDRGEYQPQHF. Written as DNA, the CDR3 is TGTGCCAGCAGTGTGGACAGGGGGGAATATCAGCCCCAGCATTTT.

The chain recombines TRBV5-1 with TRBJ1-1; D is perhaps TRBD1 (6 bases). CDR1 is SGHRS and CDR2 is YFSETQ in the germline V gene. With 0 bases removed from V and 3 bases from J, the gap between germline ends came to 12 bases. This CDR3 spans 15 amino acids. This CDR3 is CASSLVGGSDTEAFF. The CDR3 DNA is TGCGCCAGCAGCTTGGTGGGGGGCTCGGACACTGAAGCTTTCTTT.

The chain couples TRBV9 to TRBJ2-2, with TRBD2 as a possible D gene (5 bases). There are 14 residues in the CDR3. Per the germline V gene, CDR1 is SGDLS and CDR2 is YYNGEE. Trimming took off 5 bases at V and 7 bases at J, with 15 bases between the two ends. CDR3 residues: CASSRTLGLGELFF. DNA for the CDR3: TGTGCCAGCAGTCGTACGCTAGGACTCGGGGAGCTGTTTTTT.

CDR3 in amino acids: CASRSAVFQETQYF. The DNA of the CDR3 is TGTGCCAGCAGATCGGCCGTGTTTCAAGAGACCCAGTACTTC. This sequence joins TRBV6-5 and TRBJ2-5, with D unresolved. Per the germline V gene, CDR1 is MNHEY and CDR2 is SVGAGI. Trimming pared 6 bases from V and 2 bases from J, leaving 13 bases between. The CDR3 loop spans 14 amino acids.

V usage is TRBV19 and J usage is TRBJ1-2; D is perhaps TRBD1 (5 bases). This CDR3 is 15 amino acids long. Germline V gene sequence: CDR1 LNHDA, CDR2 SQIVND (reference sequence). Trimming cost V 5 bases and J 3 bases, with 16 bases left between them. Written as DNA, the CDR3 is TGTGCCAGTAGTTCTCAGGGAATTGAGCACTATGGCTACACCTTC. Protein product: CASSSQGIEHYGYTF.

The chain carries TRBV27 and TRBJ1-1; 7 nucleotides line up with TRBD1. J lost 6 bases, V lost 2 bases, and 3 bases had no gene match. This CDR3 has 13 amino acids. The germline V gene encodes CDR1 MNHEY and CDR2 SMNVEV (reference sequence). The CDR3 reads CASSLLGTAEAFF. In DNA form, the CDR3 reads TGTGCCAGCAGTTTACTCGGGACAGCTGAAGCTTTCTTT.

The rearrangement links TRBV2 to TRBJ2-7; TRBD2 is a possible D gene (5 bases). V lost 1 base and J lost 0, with 13 bases in between. Germline-derived CDR1 and CDR2 are SNHLY and FYNNEI. The CDR3 totals 16 residues. The CDR3 bases are TGTGCCAGCAGTGAAGGTTTAGCGAACATCTCCTACGAGCAGTACTTC. This translates into CASSEGLANISYEQYF.

With regard to this clone: Within the sample, other DNA sequences also encode this same CDR3. The V and J genes are TRBV28 and TRBJ2-7, with a tentative D call TRBD2 (5 bases). This CDR3 has 12 amino acids. V was cut by 1 base and J by 6 bases, with 7 bases left in between. Germline V gives CDR1 MDHEN, CDR2 SYDVKM. The CDR3 here is CASSLLSGEQYF. The CDR3 DNA reads as TGTGCCAGCAGTTTATTAAGCGGCGAGCAGTACTTC. Supplemented by reference TRBV28 and TRBJ2-7, the full variable domain reads DVKVTQSSRYLVKRTGEKVFLECVQDMDHENMFWYRQDPGLGLRLIYFSYDVKMKEKGDIPEGYSVSREKKERFSLILESASTNQTSMYLCASSLLSGEQYFGPGTRLTVT.

This clone was detected ten times or more. The chain couples TRBV28 to TRBJ1-5; D remains ambiguous. The CDR3 sequence is 14 residues long. Germline-derived CDR1 and CDR2 are MDHEN and SYDVKM. Trimming left V 4 bases short and J 0 bases short, with 7 bases between. In DNA form, the CDR3 reads TGTGCCAGCAGTTCCCGTTATAGCAATCAGCCCCAGCATTTT. It specifies CASSSRYSNQPQHF.

DNA of the CDR3: TGTGCCAGCAGCTCAGAAGAGGGGACAGGGGGTGAGCAGTTCTTC. It encodes CASSSEEGTGGEQFF. V gene TRBV11-3 combines with J gene TRBJ2-1, with 11 bases identical to TRBD1. With 4 bases clipped from V and 9 bases from J, the junction kept 8 bases outside the gene matches. The germline V gene has CDR1 SGHNT and CDR2 YENEEA. The CDR3 contains 15 residues.

The chain has TRBV10-3 and TRBJ2-1, with TRBD2 identical over 8 bases. Trimming cost V 5 bases and J 5 bases; bases outside gene matches: 8. The length of the CDR3 is 15 residues. Per germline, CDR1 ENHRY and CDR2 SYGVKD. The CDR3 region has the DNA TGTGCCATCAGTCAGGGACTAGACGCTCACAATGAGCAGTTCTTC. Protein sequence: CAISQGLDAHNEQFF.

The sample holds many counts of this clone. The rearrangement uses TRBV19 and TRBJ1-5, with D tentatively TRBD1 (5 bases). Germline CDR1 is LNHDA and CDR2 is SQIVND (reference sequence). The CDR3 consists of 16 residues. Trimming left V 9 bases short and J 0 bases short, with 18 bases between. DNA for the CDR3: TGTGCCAGGGGGCTGGACGAGGGATATAGCAATCAGCCCCAGCATTTT. This codes for CARGLDEGYSNQPQHF.

This clone showed up just a few times. The chain carries TRBV5-1 and TRBJ2-4; D possibly corresponds to TRBD1 (6 bases). Germline CDR1 and CDR2: SGHRS and YFSETQ. The CDR3 loop spans 13 amino acids. V was trimmed by 0 bases and J by 5 bases, leaving 6 bases between them. Here the CDR3 reads CASSLGTENIQYF. The CDR3 DNA is TGCGCCAGCAGCTTGGGGACAGAAAACATTCAGTACTTC.

This chain uses TRBV7-3 with TRBJ2-6; D tentatively reads TRBD1 or TRBD2 (5 bases each). Trimming took 0 bases from V and 1 from J, leaving 10 bases between them. The CDR3 has 17 amino acids. Germline-derived CDR1 and CDR2 are SGHTA and FQGTGA. The CDR3 DNA sequence: TGTGCCAGCAGCTTAACAGGGACGGGATCTGGGGCCAACGTCCTGACTTTC. Its translation is CASSLTGTGSGANVLTF.

The chain joins TRBV9 to TRBJ2-1, with D perhaps given as TRBD1 or TRBD2 (5 bases each). Trimming cost V 0 bases and J 10 bases, with 8 bases left between them. This CDR3 has 12 residues. CDR1 SGDLS and CDR2 YYNGEE come from the germline V gene. CDR3 in amino acids: CASSVAWGEQFF. CDR3 coding DNA: TGTGCCAGCAGCGTAGCGTGGGGGGAGCAGTTCTTC.

The rearrangement links TRBV30 to TRBJ1-2; a weak D match, TRBD1 (5 bases). In germline, CDR1 is GTSNPN, CDR2 SVGIG (reference sequence). V gave up 5 bases and J gave up 2 bases, with 12 bases separating them. The CDR3 loop spans 13 amino acids. As DNA, the CDR3 is TGTGCCTGGTCAGGGAGTCGGAACTATGGCTACACCTTC. Translating it yields CAWSGSRNYGYTF.

The chain is built from TRBV4-1 and TRBJ2-1, with 13 nucleotides matching TRBD2. Germline CDR1 MGHRA, CDR2 YSYEKL. The trim removed 3 bases at V and 5 bases at J, leaving 4 bases unmatched. The CDR3 consists of 16 residues. Here the CDR3 reads CASSHPGTSGNNEQFF. CDR3 DNA sequence: TGCGCCAGCAGCCACCCCGGGACTAGCGGGAACAATGAGCAGTTCTTC.

The genes are TRBV6-5 and TRBJ1-1; the match to TRBD1 covers 7 bases. Germline V gene data show CDR1 as MNHEY and CDR2 as SVGAGI. Trimming cost V 6 bases and J 2 bases; bases outside gene matches: 9. This CDR3 comprises 15 residues. The CDR3 coding sequence is TGTGCCAGCAGACCTGGGACAGCAGCTAACACTGAAGCTTTCTTT. Translated, it gives CASRPGTAANTEAFF.

The CDR3 loop is CASRERELGDTQYF. In nucleotides, the CDR3 is TGTGCCAGCAGAGAGCGGGAGCTCGGAGATACGCAGTATTTT. This chain connects TRBV6-6 to TRBJ2-3; TRBD2 aligns across 8 bases. The germline gives CDR1 MNHNY, CDR2 SVGAGI (reference sequence). The CDR3 loop spans 14 amino acids. V lost 6 bases to trimming and J lost 5 bases; unmatched junction nucleotides: 7.

The chain employs TRBV28 and TRBJ2-1, with a possible D match to TRBD1 (5 bases). With 7 bases removed from V and 0 bases from J, the gap between germline ends came to 10 bases. CDR3 size: 14 residues. In germline, CDR1 is MDHEN, CDR2 SYDVKM. The CDR3 DNA reads as TGTGCCAGCAAGGCACAGGCCTCCTACAATGAGCAGTTCTTC. It specifies CASKAQASYNEQFF. Based on the CDR3 plus reference TRBV28 and TRBJ2-1, the full variable domain is DVKVTQSSRYLVKRTGEKVFLECVQDMDHENMFWYRQDPGLGLRLIYFSYDVKMKEKGDIPEGYSVSREKKERFSLILESASTNQTSMYLCASKAQASYNEQFFGPGTRLTVL.

This chain uses TRBV11-3 with TRBJ1-1, with 8 bases that match TRBD1. Per germline, CDR1 SGHNT and CDR2 YENEEA. Trimming cost V 3 bases and J 0 bases; bases outside gene matches: 0. This CDR3 has 14 amino acids. The CDR3 sequence is CASSLDRVNTEAFF. In DNA, the CDR3 is TGTGCCAGCAGCTTGGACAGGGTGAACACTGAAGCTTTCTTT.

This clone was seen many times. The chain employs TRBV18 and TRBJ1-5; D is unclear. Trimming took 8 bases from V and 4 from J, leaving 12 bases between them. Per the germline V gene, CDR1 is KGHSH and CDR2 is LQKENI. This CDR3 has 13 residues. The chain's CDR3 is CASQRERNQPQHF. The DNA of the CDR3 is TGTGCCAGCCAGCGGGAACGTAATCAGCCCCAGCATTTT.

Points on this clone: This clone may be a read error of a much larger clone one base away. V is TRBV5-8 and J is TRBJ1-5; D is perhaps TRBD1 (5 bases). Looked up from germline, CDR1 is SGHTS and CDR2 is YDEGEE. The CDR3 sequence is 14 residues long. The CDR3 DNA is TGTGCCAACAGCTTCAGGGAGGGGTATCAGCCCCAGCATTTT. This encodes CANSFREGYQPQHF.

This clone was found a few times. This chain connects TRBV19 to TRBJ2-7; 8 bases match TRBD1. In germline, CDR1 is LNHDA, CDR2 SQIVND (reference sequence). CDR3 size: 17 residues. Unmatched junction bases numbered 16, after V lost 6 bases and J lost 3 bases. CDR3 in DNA: TGTGCCAGTAGCCGACAGGGGCACCAGCAGATTCGCTACGAGCAGTACTTC. Translating gives CASSRQGHQQIRYEQYF.

This clone was seen many times. The chain joins TRBV5-1 to TRBJ2-7; 9 nucleotides match TRBD1. Germline-derived CDR1 and CDR2 are SGHRS and YFSETQ. Trimming at V came to 4 bases and at J to 4 bases, leaving 12 bases not matched to a gene. CDR3 length: 16 residues. The CDR3 here is CASSPRPGTGWYEQYF. The CDR3 nucleotides are TGCGCCAGCAGCCCCAGGCCGGGGACAGGGTGGTACGAGCAGTACTTC.

The rearrangement uses TRBV2 and TRBJ2-4, with TRBD1 matching over 8 bases. Looked up from germline, CDR1 is SNHLY and CDR2 is FYNNEI. V lost 6 bases, J lost 3 bases, and 7 bases stayed unmatched. The CDR3 has 15 residues. CDR3 residues: CASREDRAGKNIQYF. The CDR3 coding sequence is TGTGCCAGCAGAGAGGACAGGGCGGGCAAAAACATTCAGTACTTC. The full variable domain, rest sourced from reference TRBV2 and TRBJ2-4, is EPEVTQTPSHQVTQMGQEVILRCVPISNHLYFYWYRQILGQKVEFLVSFYNNEISEKSEIFDDQFSVERPDGSNFTLKIRSTKLEDSAMYFCASREDRAGKNIQYFGAGTRLSVL.

V usage is TRBV5-1 and J usage is TRBJ2-5; 13 bases line up with TRBD2. The J segment lost 5 bases and the V segment lost 4 bases, leaving 11 bases of the junction unmatched. Looked up from germline, CDR1 is SGHRS and CDR2 is YFSETQ. The CDR3 covers 17 residues. The CDR3 bases are TGCGCCAGCAGCCCGGGACTAGCGGGAATCCTGAGGGAGACCCAGTACTTC. Translation: CASSPGLAGILRETQYF.